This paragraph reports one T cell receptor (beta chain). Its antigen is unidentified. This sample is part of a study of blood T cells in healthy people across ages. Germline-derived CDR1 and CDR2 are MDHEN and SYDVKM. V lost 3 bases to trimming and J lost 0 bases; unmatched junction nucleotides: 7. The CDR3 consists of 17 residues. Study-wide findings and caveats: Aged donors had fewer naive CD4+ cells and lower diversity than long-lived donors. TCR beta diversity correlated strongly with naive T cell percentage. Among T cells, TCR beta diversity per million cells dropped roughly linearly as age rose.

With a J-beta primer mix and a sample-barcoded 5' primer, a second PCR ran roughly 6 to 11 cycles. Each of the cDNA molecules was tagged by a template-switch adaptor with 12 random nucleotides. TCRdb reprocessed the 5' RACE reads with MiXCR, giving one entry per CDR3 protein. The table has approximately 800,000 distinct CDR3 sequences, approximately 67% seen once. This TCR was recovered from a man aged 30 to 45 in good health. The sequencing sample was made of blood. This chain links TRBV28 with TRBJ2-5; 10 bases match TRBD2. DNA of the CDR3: TGTGCCAGCAGTTTTCTAGCGGGGGCGATTTACCAAGAGACCCAGTACTTC. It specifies CASSFLAGAIYQETQYF.